This TCR beta chain derives from a study of T cells after yellow fever vaccination. Study-level findings and limits: Abundant clonotypes from the bulk population could have been carried over as contaminants into FACS-sorted repertoires.

For this clonotype: Its antigen is as yet unknown.

From the 5' RACE reads, TCRdb called clonotypes with MiXCR, one entry per CDR3 protein. The sample has about 340,000 distinct CDR3 sequences; almost 4% are singletons. In germline, CDR1 is MNHEY, CDR2 SVGAGI. The CDR3 runs 15 residues. Trimming shortened V by 4 bases and J by 5 bases, and 17 bases separated the two germline ends. The source is a man younger than 35 who received the YFV17D yellow fever vaccine. The chain joins TRBV6-5 to TRBJ1-1; D is ambiguous. The sequences come from PBMCs, collected 5 days after the yellow fever booster vaccination. CDR3 residues: CASSFGRNRGTEAFF. The CDR3 DNA sequence: TGTGCCAGCAGTTTCGGACGAAACCGAGGGACTGAAGCTTTCTTT.